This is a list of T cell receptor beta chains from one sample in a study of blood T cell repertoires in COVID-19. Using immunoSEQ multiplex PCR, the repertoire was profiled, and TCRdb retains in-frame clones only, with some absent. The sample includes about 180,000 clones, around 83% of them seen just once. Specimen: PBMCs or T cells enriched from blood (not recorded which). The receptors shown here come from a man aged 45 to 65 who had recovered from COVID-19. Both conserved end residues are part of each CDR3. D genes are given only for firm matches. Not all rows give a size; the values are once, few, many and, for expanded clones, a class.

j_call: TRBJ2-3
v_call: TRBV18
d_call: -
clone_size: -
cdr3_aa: CASSSYRVTQYF
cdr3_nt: TGTGCCAGCTCATCATACAGGGTAACGCAGTATTTT

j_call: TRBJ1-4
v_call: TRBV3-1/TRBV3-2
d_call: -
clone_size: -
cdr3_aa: CASSQDLGSILFF
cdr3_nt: TGTGCCAGCAGCCAAGATCTCGGGTCCATACTGTTTTTT

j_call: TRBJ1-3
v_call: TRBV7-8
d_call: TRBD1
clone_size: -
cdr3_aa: CASSFEAGGSGNTIYF
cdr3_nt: TGTGCCAGCAGCTTTGAAGCAGGGGGCTCTGGAAACACCATATATTTT

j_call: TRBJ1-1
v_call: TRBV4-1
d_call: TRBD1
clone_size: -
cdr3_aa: CASSQDRQGQNTEAFF
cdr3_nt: TGCGCCAGCAGCCAAGACCGACAGGGGCAGAACACTGAAGCTTTCTTT

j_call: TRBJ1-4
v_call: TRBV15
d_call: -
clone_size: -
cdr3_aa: CATSRDLTDNEKLFF
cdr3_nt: TGTGCCACCAGCAGAGATCTGACAGATAATGAAAAACTGTTTTTT

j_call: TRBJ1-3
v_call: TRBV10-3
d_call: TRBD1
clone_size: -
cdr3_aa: CAILDPRDRGAEGNTIYF
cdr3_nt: TGTGCCATATTGGACCCCCGGGACAGGGGAGCGGAAGGAAACACCATATATTTT

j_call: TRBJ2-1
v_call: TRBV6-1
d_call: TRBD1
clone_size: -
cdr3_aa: CASSEWTGSYNEQFF
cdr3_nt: TGTGCCAGCAGTGAATGGACAGGGTCCTACAATGAGCAGTTCTTC

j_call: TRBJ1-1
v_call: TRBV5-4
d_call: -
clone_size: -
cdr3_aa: CASSPRETLMEAFF
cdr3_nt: TGTGCCAGCAGCCCGAGGGAGACCTTAATGGAAGCTTTCTTT

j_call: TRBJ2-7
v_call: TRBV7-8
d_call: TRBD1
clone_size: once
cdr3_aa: CASSSRLQGTYEQYF
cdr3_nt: TGTGCCAGCAGCTCCCGCCTACAGGGGACCTACGAGCAGTACTTC

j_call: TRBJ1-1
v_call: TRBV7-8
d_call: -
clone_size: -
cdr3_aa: CASRRDNTEAFF
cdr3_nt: TGTGCCAGCCGAAGGGACAATACTGAAGCTTTCTTT

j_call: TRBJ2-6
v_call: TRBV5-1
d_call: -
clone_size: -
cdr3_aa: CASSLSQGANVLTF
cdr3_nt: TGCGCCAGCAGCTTGTCCCAGGGGGCCAACGTCCTGACTTTC

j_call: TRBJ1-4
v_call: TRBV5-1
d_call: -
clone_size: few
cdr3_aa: CASSLDGERGEKLFF
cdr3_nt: TGCGCCAGCAGCTTGGACGGCGAGAGAGGTGAAAAACTGTTTTTT

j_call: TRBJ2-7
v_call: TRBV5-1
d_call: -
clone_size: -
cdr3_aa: CASSFTRADEQYF
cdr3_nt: TGCGCCAGCAGTTTTACGAGGGCGGACGAGCAGTACTTC

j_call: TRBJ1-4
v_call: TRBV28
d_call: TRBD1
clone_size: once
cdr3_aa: CASRRDRRNEKLFF
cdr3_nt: TGTGCCAGCAGGCGGGACAGGAGGAATGAAAAACTGTTTTTT

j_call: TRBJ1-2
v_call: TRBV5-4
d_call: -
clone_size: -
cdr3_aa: CASTWFPYQGYYGYTF
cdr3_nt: TGTGCCAGCACCTGGTTCCCCTACCAGGGATACTATGGCTACACCTTC

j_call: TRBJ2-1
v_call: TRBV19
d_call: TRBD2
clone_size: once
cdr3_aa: CASSNPSSGNYNEQFF
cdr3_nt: TGTGCCAGTAGTAACCCATCTAGCGGGAACTACAATGAGCAGTTCTTC

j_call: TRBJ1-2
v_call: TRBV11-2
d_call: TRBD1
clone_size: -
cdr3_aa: CASSFRTGGQGYTF
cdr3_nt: TGTGCCAGCAGCTTCCGAACAGGGGGCCAGGGCTACACCTTC

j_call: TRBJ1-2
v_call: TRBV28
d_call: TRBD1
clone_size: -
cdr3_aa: CASSSGTANYGYTF
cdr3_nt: TGTGCCAGCAGTTCGGGGACAGCTAACTATGGCTACACCTTC

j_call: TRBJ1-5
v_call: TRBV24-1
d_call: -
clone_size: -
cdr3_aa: CATSDFGQPRVRNQPQHF
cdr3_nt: TGTGCCACCAGTGATTTCGGTCAGCCCAGGGTTCGCAATCAGCCCCAGCATTTT

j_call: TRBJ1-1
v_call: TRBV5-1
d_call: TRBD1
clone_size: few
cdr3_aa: CASSLTGGPWVSTEAFF
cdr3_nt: TGCGCCAGCAGCTTAACAGGGGGCCCCTGGGTGAGCACTGAAGCTTTCTTT

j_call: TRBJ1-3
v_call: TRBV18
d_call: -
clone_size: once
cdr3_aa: CASSTQGTGNTIYF
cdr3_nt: TGTGCCAGCTCAACTCAGGGGACTGGAAACACCATATATTTT

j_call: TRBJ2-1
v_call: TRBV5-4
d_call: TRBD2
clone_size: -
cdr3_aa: CASSFSGGAYNEQFF
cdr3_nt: TGTGCCAGCAGCTTTAGCGGGGGGGCTTACAATGAGCAGTTCTTC

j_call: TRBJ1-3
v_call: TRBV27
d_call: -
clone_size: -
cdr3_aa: CASRAGFSGNTIYF
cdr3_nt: TGTGCCAGCAGGGCAGGATTCTCTGGAAACACCATATATTTT

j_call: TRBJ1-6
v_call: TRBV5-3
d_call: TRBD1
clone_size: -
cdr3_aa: CARSPGGQGRDSPLHF
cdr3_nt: TGTGCCAGAAGCCCCGGAGGACAGGGGCGGGATTCACCCCTCCACTTT

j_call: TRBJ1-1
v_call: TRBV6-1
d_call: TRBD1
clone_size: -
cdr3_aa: CASSDGQVLVNTEAFF
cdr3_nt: TGTGCCAGCAGTGACGGACAGGTTTTGGTGAACACTGAAGCTTTCTTT

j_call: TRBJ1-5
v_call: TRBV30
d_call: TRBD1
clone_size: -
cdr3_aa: CAWSRQGGNQPQHF
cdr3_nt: TGTGCCTGGAGTAGACAGGGAGGCAATCAGCCCCAGCATTTT

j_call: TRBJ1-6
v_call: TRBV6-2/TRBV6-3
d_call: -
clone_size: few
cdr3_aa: CASSYLSSPLHF
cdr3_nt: TGTGCCAGCAGTTACCTCAGTTCACCCCTCCACTTT

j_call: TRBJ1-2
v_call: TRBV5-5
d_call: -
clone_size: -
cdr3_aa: CASSLTLESFYGYTF
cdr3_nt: TGTGCCAGCAGCTTAACATTGGAGTCTTTCTATGGCTACACCTTC

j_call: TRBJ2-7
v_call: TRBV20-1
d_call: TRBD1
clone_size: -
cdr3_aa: CSASTPGQGAAYEQYF
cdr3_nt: TGCAGTGCTAGTACTCCGGGACAGGGGGCCGCATACGAGCAGTACTTC

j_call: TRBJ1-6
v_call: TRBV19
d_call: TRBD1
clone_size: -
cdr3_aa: CASSETGTGDNSPLHF
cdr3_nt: TGTGCCAGTAGTGAAACCGGGACAGGCGATAATTCACCCCTCCACTTT

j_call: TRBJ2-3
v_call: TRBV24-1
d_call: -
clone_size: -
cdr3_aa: CATSGRGSTDTQYF
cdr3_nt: TGTGCCACCAGTGGTCGAGGTAGCACAGATACGCAGTATTTT

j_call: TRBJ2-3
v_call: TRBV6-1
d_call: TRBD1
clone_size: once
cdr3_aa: CASSGQTGSMTDTQYF
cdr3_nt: TGTGCCAGCAGTGGACAGACAGGGAGTATGACAGATACGCAGTATTTT

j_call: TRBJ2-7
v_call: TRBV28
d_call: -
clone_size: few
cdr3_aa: CASTIPQSGVNEQYF
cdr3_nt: TGTGCCAGCACTATTCCTCAATCGGGAGTCAACGAGCAGTACTTC

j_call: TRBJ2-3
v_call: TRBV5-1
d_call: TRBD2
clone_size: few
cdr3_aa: CASSLVSGGAQHTQYF
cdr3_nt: TGCGCCAGCAGCTTGGTCTCCGGGGGGGCCCAACATACGCAGTATTTT

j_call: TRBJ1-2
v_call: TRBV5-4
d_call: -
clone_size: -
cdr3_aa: CASSDHQGSYGYTF
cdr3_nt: TGTGCCAGCAGTGATCATCAGGGGTCCTATGGCTACACCTTC

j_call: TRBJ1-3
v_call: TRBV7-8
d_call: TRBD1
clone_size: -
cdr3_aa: CASSSRQGTGNTIYF
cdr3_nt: TGTGCCAGCAGCTCCAGACAGGGAACTGGAAACACCATATATTTT

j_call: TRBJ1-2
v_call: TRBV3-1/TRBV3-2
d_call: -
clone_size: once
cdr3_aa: CASSQDQGRSGYTF
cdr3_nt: TGTGCCAGCAGCCAAGATCAGGGAAGGAGTGGCTACACCTTC